These T cell receptor beta chains were read from a single sample in a study of cytomegalovirus exposure and HLA in healthy donors. The data were produced by immunoSEQ multiplex PCR, yet TCRdb's version contains in-frame clones alone and is incomplete. The sample lists under 150,000 clones, approximately 80% occurring once. Source material: PBMCs. The receptors originated from a woman aged 50 to 60 in good health and CMV-seronegative. The CDR3 runs from the conserved cysteine through the conserved F or W. Fields, in order: clone size, J gene, D gene, V gene, CDR3 protein, CDR3 DNA. A D gene is named only where the DNA matches it firmly. Where a row states a size, it is once, few, many or the class of an expanded clone; other rows omit it.

NA | TRBJ1-1 | TRBD1 | TRBV5-8 | CASSLLTGGSGDTEAFF | TGTGCCAGCAGCCTTTTGACAGGGGGTTCAGGTGACACTGAAGCTTTCTTT
NA | TRBJ1-6 | NA | TRBV19 | CASSIGGSPLHF | TGTGCCAGTAGTATCGGGGGGTCACCCCTCCACTTT
NA | TRBJ2-1 | NA | TRBV4-3 | CASSQDFGTYNEQFF | TGCGCCAGCAGCCAAGATTTCGGGACCTACAATGAGCAGTTCTTC
NA | TRBJ1-6 | NA | TRBV21-1 | CASSKAPGSNLPLHF | TGTGCCAGCAGCAAAGCCCCGGGAAGTAATTTACCCCTCCACTTT
NA | TRBJ1-1 | TRBD1 | TRBV5-1 | CASSFRGRVNTEAFF | TGCGCCAGCAGCTTTAGGGGGCGCGTGAACACTGAAGCTTTCTTT
once | TRBJ1-1 | NA | TRBV4-1 | CASSPSGGLGNTEAFF | TGCGCCAGCAGCCCCTCGGGGGGGCTCGGGAACACTGAAGCTTTCTTT
NA | TRBJ2-5 | NA | TRBV28 | CASSFRRSSGLETQYF | TGTGCCAGCAGTTTTCGGAGGAGTTCGGGGTTGGAGACCCAGTACTTC
NA | TRBJ2-5 | TRBD2 | TRBV7-9 | CATGGPETQYF | TGTGCAACGGGGGGGCCTGAGACCCAGTACTTC
few | TRBJ1-1 | NA | TRBV10-2 | CASSDHRGLSGDIDTEAFF | TGCGCCAGCAGTGATCATCGGGGGCTCAGCGGGGATATAGACACTGAAGCTTTCTTT
NA | TRBJ2-7 | NA | TRBV5-1 | CASRLDPGLDSYEQYF | TGCGCCAGCAGACTAGATCCGGGACTTGACTCCTACGAGCAGTACTTC
NA | TRBJ2-7 | TRBD1 | TRBV28 | CASSLWMGQRPYEQYF | TGTGCCAGCAGTTTATGGATGGGACAGCGCCCCTACGAGCAGTACTTC
NA | TRBJ1-3 | NA | TRBV7-2 | CASSSLNRAGNTIYF | TGTGCCAGCAGCAGCCTAAACAGGGCCGGAAACACCATATATTTT
few | TRBJ2-3 | TRBD1 | TRBV6-1 | CASSAGQGADTQYF | TGTGCCAGCAGTGCGGGACAGGGGGCAGATACGCAGTATTTT
few | TRBJ1-2 | TRBD1 | TRBV28 | CASSFRSGGLANYGYTF | TGTGCCAGCAGTTTTCGGTCAGGGGGGTTAGCTAACTATGGCTACACCTTC
NA | TRBJ1-2 | NA | TRBV11-3 | CASSLEGGIGYTF | TGTGCCAGCAGCTTAGAGGGAGGGATCGGCTACACCTTC
NA | TRBJ2-7 | NA | TRBV15 | CATSREYEQYF | TGTGCCACCAGCAGAGAGTACGAGCAGTACTTC
NA | TRBJ1-6 | TRBD1 | TRBV6-1 | CASSEVWDSRDSPLHF | TGTGCCAGCAGTGAAGTCTGGGACAGTCGTGATTCACCCCTCCACTTT
NA | TRBJ2-2 | TRBD2 | TRBV19 | CASSILRGAHTGELFF | TGTGCCAGTAGTATCCTGCGGGGGGCCCACACCGGGGAGCTGTTTTTT
NA | TRBJ2-5 | TRBD2 | TRBV5-4 | CASSGPSGGDQETQYF | TGTGCCAGCAGCGGACCTAGCGGGGGCGACCAAGAGACCCAGTACTTC
NA | TRBJ2-7 | TRBD2 | TRBV7-2 | CASSLERGSEQYF | TGTGCCAGCAGCTTAGAGCGGGGGTCCGAGCAGTACTTC
NA | TRBJ2-2 | NA | TRBV5-8 | CASTLLASTGELFF | TGTGCCAGCACCTTACTAGCAAGCACCGGGGAGCTGTTTTTT
NA | TRBJ1-5 | TRBD1 | TRBV19 | CASSMTGDGNQPQHF | TGTGCCAGTAGCATGACAGGGGATGGCAATCAGCCCCAGCATTTT
once | TRBJ2-3 | TRBD1 | TRBV27 | CASRDRGRDTQYF | TGTGCCAGCAGGGACAGGGGGCGAGATACGCAGTATTTT
NA | TRBJ2-2 | TRBD1 | TRBV5-5 | CASSVKGTGVNTGELFF | TGTGCCAGCAGCGTCAAGGGGACAGGGGTAAACACCGGGGAGCTGTTTTTT
NA | TRBJ2-2 | NA | TRBV4-2 | CASSQTRRRFGANTGELFF | TGTGCCAGCAGCCAAACGCGTCGACGCTTCGGGGCGAACACCGGGGAGCTGTTTTTT
NA | TRBJ2-5 | NA | TRBV5-1 | CASSRGRGETQYF | TGCGCCAGCAGCCGGGGGAGAGGGGAGACCCAGTACTTC
NA | TRBJ1-3 | TRBD1 | TRBV4-1 | CASSQDPPEGAGNTIYF | TGCGCCAGCAGCCAAGATCCACCAGAGGGGGCCGGAAACACCATATATTTT
NA | TRBJ1-5 | TRBD1 | TRBV19 | CASSIYGTGSNQPQHF | TGTGCCAGTAGTATTTACGGGACAGGTAGCAATCAGCCCCAGCATTTT
NA | TRBJ2-7 | NA | TRBV6-7 | CASSSGLGSSYEQYF | TGTGCCAGCAGTTCGGGACTGGGGAGCTCCTACGAGCAGTACTTC
NA | TRBJ2-1 | TRBD2 | TRBV4-1 | CASSQPALAGGYNEQFF | TGCGCCAGCAGCCAACCCGCGCTAGCGGGGGGCTACAATGAGCAGTTCTTC
few | TRBJ1-6 | TRBD1 | TRBV30 | CAWRTGGNSPLHF | TGTGCCTGGAGGACAGGGGGAAATTCACCCCTCCACTTT
few | TRBJ1-4 | NA | TRBV4-1 | CASSQVLRGAREKLFF | TGCGCCAGCAGCCAAGTTCTTCGGGGAGCGCGGGAAAAACTGTTTTTT
NA | TRBJ2-3 | TRBD2 | TRBV7-2 | CASSLLSGGTDTQYF | TGTGCCAGCAGCTTACTGTCGGGGGGTACAGATACGCAGTATTTT
few | TRBJ1-1 | NA | TRBV7-9 | CASSLTAQGEAFF | TGTGCCAGCAGCTTGACCGCCCAGGGGGAAGCTTTCTTT
few | TRBJ2-3 | NA | TRBV14 | CASSQRRGTLGLGDTQYF | TGTGCCAGCAGCCAACGACGCGGGACTTTAGGACTGGGGGATACGCAGTATTTT
few | TRBJ2-1 | TRBD2 | TRBV18 | CASSQTLAGGPAEQFF | TGTGCCAGCTCTCAAACTCTAGCGGGGGGACCGGCGGAGCAGTTCTTC
NA | TRBJ2-7 | NA | TRBV2 | CASRATPEGPIAYEQYF | TGTGCCAGCAGGGCCACGCCGGAGGGACCGATAGCCTACGAGCAGTACTTC
NA | TRBJ2-3 | TRBD2 | TRBV4-2 | CASSQEPGGNTQYF | TGTGCCAGCAGCCAAGAGCCCGGGGGGAATACGCAGTATTTT
NA | TRBJ1-5 | NA | TRBV2 | CASSVSVNQPQHF | TGTGCCAGCAGTGTTTCTGTCAATCAGCCCCAGCATTTT
NA | TRBJ2-6 | NA | TRBV27 | CASSPLGVGANVLTF | TGTGCCAGCAGTCCACTCGGGGTGGGGGCCAACGTCCTGACTTTC
NA | TRBJ1-6 | NA | TRBV19 | CASSIPALDSPLHF | TGTGCCAGTAGTATACCTGCTCTAGATTCACCCCTCCACTTT
NA | TRBJ2-5 | TRBD2 | TRBV5-1 | CASSQGLAMGEETQYF | TGCGCCAGCAGCCAAGGACTAGCAATGGGGGAAGAGACCCAGTACTTC
NA | TRBJ2-1 | NA | TRBV7-2 | CASSLASTRGNEQFF | TGTGCCAGCAGCTTAGCGAGCACTAGGGGGAATGAGCAGTTCTTC
few | TRBJ1-2 | NA | TRBV7-2 | CASSFGPAPRYTF | TGTGCCAGCAGCTTTGGGCCCGCGCCACGCTACACCTTC
NA | TRBJ1-2 | NA | TRBV6-6 | CASSESRVFASGYTF | TGTGCCAGCAGTGAGAGCAGGGTGTTTGCTTCTGGCTACACCTTC
few | TRBJ2-7 | TRBD2 | TRBV7-2 | CASSLASGGAYEQYF | TGTGCCAGCAGCTTAGCTAGCGGGGGCGCTTACGAGCAGTACTTC
NA | TRBJ1-1 | TRBD1 | TRBV7-3 | CASSPTGGLTLGTEAFF | TGTGCCAGCAGCCCCACAGGGGGCCTCACTCTTGGCACTGAAGCTTTCTTT
NA | TRBJ2-7 | NA | TRBV21-1 | CASSLQVLLEQYF | TGTGCCAGCAGCCTCCAGGTCCTTCTCGAGCAGTACTTC
NA | TRBJ2-5 | TRBD1 | TRBV2 | CAGTGGGETQYF | TGTGCCGGAACAGGGGGCGGAGAGACCCAGTACTTC
NA | TRBJ1-6 | NA | TRBV5-6 | CASSLWESPLHF | TGTGCCAGCAGCTTGTGGGAGTCACCCCTCCACTTT
NA | TRBJ1-2 | TRBD1 | TRBV10-1 | CASSEGDRGREGYTF | TGCGCCAGCAGTGAGGGGGACAGGGGGCGGGAAGGCTACACCTTC
NA | TRBJ1-6 | NA | TRBV6-1 | CASSKGGPSFNSPLHF | TGTGCCAGCAGTAAAGGGGGGCCTTCCTTTAATTCACCCCTCCACTTT
NA | TRBJ1-2 | NA | TRBV20-1 | CSAPAGERYTF | TGCAGTGCTCCAGCAGGGGAGCGCTACACCTTC
NA | TRBJ1-2 | TRBD1 | TRBV28 | CASSDPGQDNYGYTF | TGTGCCAGCAGCGATCCGGGACAGGACAACTATGGCTACACCTTC
NA | TRBJ2-7 | TRBD2 | TRBV11-2 | CASSLVWGLGGEYEQYF | TGTGCCAGCAGCTTAGTTTGGGGGTTGGGAGGGGAATACGAGCAGTACTTC